Each of the 5 T cell receptor beta chains below was sequenced from the same sample in a study of T cell repertoires in cytomegalovirus infection. Via MiXCR, TCRdb re-called the reads, giving one row per CDR3 protein. Of 500,000 or so distinct CDR3 sequences listed, about 15% are singletons. What was sequenced was CD8+ T cells from PBMCs. The receptors come from a human donor in good health (CMV status not recorded). Some clones in this sample may be carry-over from other donors' samples.

This clonotype was detected ten times or more. The V and J genes are TRBV4-1 and TRBJ2-5; TRBD2 agrees at 14 bases. The trim removed 4 bases at V and 1 base at J, leaving 5 bases unmatched. The V gene's germline CDR1 is MGHRA and CDR2 YSYEKL. This CDR3 is built from 17 residues. CDR3 amino acids: CASSPSGTSGGQETQYF. The CDR3 bases are TGCGCCAGCAGCCCATCCGGGACTAGCGGGGGCCAAGAGACCCAGTACTTC.

V usage is TRBV5-1 and J usage is TRBJ2-1; TRBD1 agrees at 7 bases. The germline V gene encodes CDR1 SGHRS and CDR2 YFSETQ. The CDR3 loop spans 13 amino acids. V gave up 6 bases and J gave up 4 bases; unmatched junction bases: 4. In DNA form, the CDR3 reads TGCGCCAGCACCCGGACAGGATACAATGAGCAGTTCTTC. Translated, it gives CASTRTGYNEQFF.

This clonotype was seen only a few times. The genes are TRBV20-1 and TRBJ1-3, with unresolved D. This CDR3 has 13 amino acids. Trimming removed 5 bases from V and 2 bases from J, with 10 bases in between. The germline V gene has CDR1 DFQATT and CDR2 SNEGSKA (reference sequence). In nucleotides, the CDR3 is TGCAGTGCTGAAGTGGGCGCTGGAAACACCATATATTTT. It yields the protein CSAEVGAGNTIYF.

This clonotype was recorded at least ten times. This rearrangement joins TRBV7-2 to TRBJ2-7; D is undetermined. Germline V CDR1 and CDR2: SGHTA, FQGNSA. This CDR3 spans 14 amino acids. V was trimmed by 1 base and J by 2 bases, leaving 9 bases between them. The CDR3 spells CASSLGIFTYEQYF. The CDR3 DNA sequence: TGTGCCAGCAGCTTAGGTATATTTACCTACGAGCAGTACTTC.

This clonotype has only a few counts. The chain links TRBV11-2 to TRBJ2-6, with 7 bases that match TRBD1. Germline CDR1 reads SGHAT; CDR2 reads FQNNGV. This CDR3 region has 17 residues. V trimming: 4 bases; J trimming: 0 bases; junction bases outside the gene matches: 6. CDR3 coding DNA: TGTGCCAGCAGCTCATGGACAGGCTCCTCTGGGGCCAACGTCCTGACTTTC. The encoded protein is CASSSWTGSSGANVLTF.